This TCR beta chain was recovered during a study of TIL therapy for anti-PD-1-resistant metastatic lung cancer. The wider study: Patients then received nivolumab; progressors got lymphodepletion, TIL and IL-2. Most patients had lung adenocarcinoma. Points from the study as a whole: This highly selected cohort may not generalize to typical lung cancer patients. After infusion, TIL clonotypes partly replaced peripheral T cells and declined over months.

About this clone: Its target is unknown.

Time point noted: pre-treatment sample, taken before nivolumab and TIL therapy. V gave up 7 bases and J gave up 4 bases; unmatched junction bases: 12. The CDR3 consists of 15 residues. The V gene's germline CDR1 is MDHEN and CDR2 SYDVKM. This was the immunoSEQ v3 assay. TCRdb's table, derived via immunoSEQ multiplex PCR, lists solely in-frame clones and lacks some. The sample carries about 59,000 clones, around four fifths recorded once. The sequencing here drew on blood, taken at baseline. This sequence originates from a person aged 25-85 years with non-small cell lung cancer. The V gene is TRBV28, the J gene TRBJ2-7; 8 bases are shared with TRBD1. In DNA, the CDR3 is TGTGCCAGCAACCCAGGTGGGACAGGAAAATACGAGCAGTACTTC. Its translation: CASNPGGTGKYEQYF.